This T cell receptor beta chain was captured in a study of spatial heterogeneity in lung cancer. Study-wide points: Expanded alpha and beta TCR counts within tumors tracked tumor mutation counts.

Time point noted: sample taken at primary tumor resection. This clonotype was observed many times. The antigen remains undetermined. This beta chain is an off-target read within a library intended for alpha chains, so its frequency means little. Germline-derived CDR1 and CDR2 are DFQATT and SNEGSKA (reference sequence). This CDR3 contains 17 residues. Trimming cost V 7 bases and J 4 bases; bases outside gene matches: 19. TCRdb reanalysed the 5' RACE reads using MiXCR and keeps one entry per CDR3 protein. The profile shows about 9,800 distinct CDR3 sequences, about 5.7% of them singletons. The V and J genes are TRBV20-1 and TRBJ2-3, with 8 bases identical to TRBD2. The sample here was lung tumor tissue, taken at surgery. This TCR came from a male donor with early-stage non-small cell lung cancer. The CDR3 protein is CSVPRKSGGPRADTQYF. The CDR3 DNA is TGCAGTGTACCAAGGAAGTCGGGAGGGCCCAGGGCAGATACGCAGTATTTT.